Listed below are T cell receptor beta chains from one sample, sequenced in a study of blood T cell repertoires in COVID-19. Measured with immunoSEQ multiplex PCR; TCRdb has only the in-frame clones, and not every one. Here the sample spans some 120,000 clones, around 80% being singletons. The source material was peripheral blood. Every receptor here comes from a man in his sixties or seventies with acute or convalescent COVID-19. Both conserved end residues are part of each CDR3. The order of the fields is D gene, V gene, J gene, clone size, CDR3 DNA, CDR3 protein. The D gene is left open where the match is weak. A row's size may be missing; if present it is once, few, many or a size class.

D gene: NA; V gene: TRBV27; J gene: TRBJ1-5; clone size: NA; CDR3 DNA: TGTGCCAGCAGTCCCAGGTGGAGTGCGACAGCAAACAATCAGCCCCAGCATTTT; CDR3 protein: CASSPRWSATANNQPQHF
D gene: TRBD1; V gene: TRBV18; J gene: TRBJ1-1; clone size: few; CDR3 DNA: TGTGCCAGCTCACCACCAGGGGCAGGGGGCTACACTGAAGCTTTCTTT; CDR3 protein: CASSPPGAGGYTEAFF
D gene: NA; V gene: TRBV29-1; J gene: TRBJ2-7; clone size: NA; CDR3 DNA: TGCAGCGTTCAGGACAGCGCGCCCTACGAGCAGTACTTC; CDR3 protein: CSVQDSAPYEQYF
D gene: TRBD1; V gene: TRBV18; J gene: TRBJ1-1; clone size: NA; CDR3 DNA: TGTGCCAGCTCACTGTACAGGGGCGCGGACACTGAAGCTTTCTTT; CDR3 protein: CASSLYRGADTEAFF
D gene: NA; V gene: TRBV20-1; J gene: TRBJ1-5; clone size: NA; CDR3 DNA: TGCAGTGCTAGTAGGGGGTCTCAGCCCCAGCATTTT; CDR3 protein: CSASRGSQPQHF
D gene: TRBD2; V gene: TRBV28; J gene: TRBJ2-7; clone size: NA; CDR3 DNA: TGTGCCAGCAAGTCACGCCCCCGGACTAGCGGCAAATTAATCTCCTACGAGCAGTACTTC; CDR3 protein: CASKSRPRTSGKLISYEQYF
D gene: NA; V gene: TRBV4-2; J gene: TRBJ2-6; clone size: few; CDR3 DNA: TGTGCCAGCAGCCTAAAACAGGGAACTGGGGCCAACGTCCTGACTTTC; CDR3 protein: CASSLKQGTGANVLTF
D gene: TRBD1; V gene: TRBV7-9; J gene: TRBJ2-7; clone size: NA; CDR3 DNA: TGTGCCAGCAGCCAAACCCCGGGAAGGGGACAGGGTTCGCCCGAGCAGTACTTC; CDR3 protein: CASSQTPGRGQGSPEQYF
D gene: NA; V gene: TRBV3-1/TRBV3-2; J gene: TRBJ2-1; clone size: NA; CDR3 DNA: TGTGCCAGCAGCCAAGAAGGGACTGACAATGAGCAGTTCTTC; CDR3 protein: CASSQEGTDNEQFF
D gene: NA; V gene: TRBV11-2; J gene: TRBJ2-3; clone size: NA; CDR3 DNA: TGTGCCAGCAGCTTATACGGGTACAGGAATACGCAGTATTTT; CDR3 protein: CASSLYGYRNTQYF
D gene: NA; V gene: TRBV19; J gene: TRBJ2-5; clone size: NA; CDR3 DNA: TGTGCCAGTAGTACAGGGAACCAAGAGACCCAGTACTTC; CDR3 protein: CASSTGNQETQYF
D gene: NA; V gene: TRBV10-2; J gene: TRBJ1-5; clone size: once; CDR3 DNA: TGCGCCAGCAGTGCTATATCGGGGACTGGGAATCAGCCCCAGCATTTT; CDR3 protein: CASSAISGTGNQPQHF
D gene: TRBD1; V gene: TRBV27; J gene: TRBJ2-1; clone size: NA; CDR3 DNA: TGTGCCAGCAGTTGGCAGGGGGCCAGTGAGCAGTTCTTC; CDR3 protein: CASSWQGASEQFF
D gene: NA; V gene: TRBV9; J gene: TRBJ1-4; clone size: NA; CDR3 DNA: TGTGCCAGCAGCGTAGACGGAGCGACAACTAATGAAAAACTGTTTTTT; CDR3 protein: CASSVDGATTNEKLFF
D gene: NA; V gene: TRBV30; J gene: TRBJ1-5; clone size: few; CDR3 DNA: TGTGCCTGGAGTGTATCTCCAGGGCAGCCCCAGCATTTT; CDR3 protein: CAWSVSPGQPQHF
D gene: TRBD1; V gene: TRBV24-1; J gene: TRBJ2-1; clone size: NA; CDR3 DNA: TGTGCCACCAGTGATACCCTTAGGGACAGGGTATACGATGAGCAGTTCTTC; CDR3 protein: CATSDTLRDRVYDEQFF
D gene: TRBD1; V gene: TRBV19; J gene: TRBJ2-2; clone size: NA; CDR3 DNA: TGTGCCAGTAGTACCACCGGACAGGGGAACACCGGGGAGCTGTTTTTT; CDR3 protein: CASSTTGQGNTGELFF
D gene: TRBD1; V gene: TRBV15; J gene: TRBJ1-2; clone size: NA; CDR3 DNA: TGTGCCACCAGCAGAGACGGGCAGGGGGCAAATGGCTACACCTTC; CDR3 protein: CATSRDGQGANGYTF
D gene: NA; V gene: TRBV18; J gene: TRBJ1-2; clone size: NA; CDR3 DNA: TGTGCCAGCTCACCGAGCCGTACGGGGGAAGGCTACACCTTC; CDR3 protein: CASSPSRTGEGYTF
D gene: TRBD2; V gene: TRBV5-1; J gene: TRBJ2-3; clone size: NA; CDR3 DNA: TGCGCCAGCAGCTTGGGACTAGCGGTCACAGATACGCAGTATTTT; CDR3 protein: CASSLGLAVTDTQYF
D gene: TRBD1; V gene: TRBV9; J gene: TRBJ1-4; clone size: NA; CDR3 DNA: TGTGCCAGCCAAAGGGGGCCAGAGTCTAATGAAAAACTGTTTTTT; CDR3 protein: CASQRGPESNEKLFF
D gene: NA; V gene: TRBV4-2; J gene: TRBJ1-1; clone size: NA; CDR3 DNA: TGTGCCAGCAGCCAAGGCCCGGGGAACACTGAAGCTTTCTTT; CDR3 protein: CASSQGPGNTEAFF
D gene: NA; V gene: TRBV30; J gene: TRBJ2-7; clone size: NA; CDR3 DNA: TGTGCCTGGAGTGTTTCAGGTGGGTCGTACGAGCAGTACTTC; CDR3 protein: CAWSVSGGSYEQYF
D gene: TRBD2; V gene: TRBV7-2; J gene: TRBJ2-1; clone size: few; CDR3 DNA: TGTGCCAGCAGCTTAGTAGCGGGGACCACGGTTAATGAGCAGTTCTTC; CDR3 protein: CASSLVAGTTVNEQFF
D gene: NA; V gene: TRBV6-5; J gene: TRBJ1-2; clone size: NA; CDR3 DNA: TGTGCCAGCAGCCAAGCCCCTAACTATGGCTACACCTTC; CDR3 protein: CASSQAPNYGYTF
D gene: TRBD2; V gene: TRBV6-5; J gene: TRBJ2-5; clone size: NA; CDR3 DNA: TGTGCCAGCAGCCACGGAAGCGGGGGGCAAGAGACCCAGTACTTC; CDR3 protein: CASSHGSGGQETQYF
D gene: TRBD2; V gene: TRBV18; J gene: TRBJ2-2; clone size: NA; CDR3 DNA: TGTGCCAGCTCACTTAGGACTAGCGGGAACACCGGGGAGCTGTTTTTT; CDR3 protein: CASSLRTSGNTGELFF
D gene: NA; V gene: TRBV18; J gene: TRBJ1-5; clone size: NA; CDR3 DNA: TGTGCCAGCTCAATCGGAGGGAGTAATCAGCCCCAGCATTTT; CDR3 protein: CASSIGGSNQPQHF
D gene: NA; V gene: TRBV18; J gene: TRBJ2-7; clone size: NA; CDR3 DNA: TGTGCCAGCTCCCGCGGGACGGAAGTGTCCGAGCAGTACTTC; CDR3 protein: CASSRGTEVSEQYF
D gene: NA; V gene: TRBV7-2; J gene: TRBJ2-5; clone size: NA; CDR3 DNA: TGTGCCAGCAGCTTAGCCGGTGGAGAGACCCAGTACTTC; CDR3 protein: CASSLAGGETQYF
D gene: TRBD1; V gene: TRBV18; J gene: TRBJ1-1; clone size: NA; CDR3 DNA: TGTGCCAGCTCACCTCCTACTGGACAGGGGGGCACTGAAGCTTTCTTT; CDR3 protein: CASSPPTGQGGTEAFF
D gene: NA; V gene: TRBV28; J gene: TRBJ1-3; clone size: NA; CDR3 DNA: TGTGCCAGCGGTACCAGGGGCTACTCTGGAAACACCATATATTTT; CDR3 protein: CASGTRGYSGNTIYF
D gene: TRBD2; V gene: TRBV7-9; J gene: TRBJ2-3; clone size: NA; CDR3 DNA: TGTGCCAGCAGCCCGGGGGGGGCTTCAGATACGCAGTATTTT; CDR3 protein: CASSPGGASDTQYF
D gene: TRBD2; V gene: TRBV5-1; J gene: TRBJ2-3; clone size: NA; CDR3 DNA: TGCGCCAGCAGCCGGATGACTAGCGGGGGGACAGATACGCAGTATTTT; CDR3 protein: CASSRMTSGGTDTQYF
D gene: TRBD2; V gene: TRBV10-1; J gene: TRBJ2-3; clone size: NA; CDR3 DNA: TGCGCCAGCAGTCCTACGGGTGGTAGCGGGATCGCAGATACGCAGTATTTT; CDR3 protein: CASSPTGGSGIADTQYF
D gene: TRBD1; V gene: TRBV19; J gene: TRBJ2-7; clone size: NA; CDR3 DNA: TGTGCCAGTAGAACCGGGACAGGAAAATCCTACGAGCAGTACTTC; CDR3 protein: CASRTGTGKSYEQYF
D gene: NA; V gene: TRBV10-3; J gene: TRBJ1-1; clone size: NA; CDR3 DNA: TGTGCCACCAGCCTGATCGGGAACACTGAAGCTTTCTTT; CDR3 protein: CATSLIGNTEAFF
D gene: NA; V gene: TRBV15; J gene: TRBJ1-4; clone size: NA; CDR3 DNA: TGTGCCACCAGCAACACGATAACTAATGAAAAACTGTTTTTT; CDR3 protein: CATSNTITNEKLFF
D gene: NA; V gene: TRBV5-6; J gene: TRBJ2-5; clone size: NA; CDR3 DNA: TGTGCCAGCAGCATAGGGGAAGAGACCCAGTACTTC; CDR3 protein: CASSIGEETQYF
D gene: NA; V gene: TRBV29-1; J gene: TRBJ2-1; clone size: NA; CDR3 DNA: TGCAGCGCCCAGGTCCACAATGAGCAGTTCTTC; CDR3 protein: CSAQVHNEQFF